This T cell receptor (beta chain) is drawn from a study of CD4 T cells in relation to SARS-CoV-2 and coronaviruses. Assay used: immunoSEQ multiplex PCR; TCRdb lists only in-frame clones, some missing. Of some 22,000 clones in the sample, approximately 80% were seen once. The unexposed donors gave CD4+ T cells in about 2011-2018, prior to COVID-19. Isolation of CD4+ T cells took place after approximately 11 days in culture. A remark on this clone: What it binds is unknown.

The V end lost 7 bases, the J end lost 4 bases, and 22 bases lay between the germline ends. The germline V gene has CDR1 SNHLY and CDR2 FYNNEI. The CDR3 length is 16 residues. Study results and limitations: Pre-pandemic and post-infection samples never came from the same donor.

The specimen sequenced was CD4+ T cells from PBMCs, cultured in vitro. The sequence came from a human donor in good health. The chain couples TRBV2 to TRBJ2-5; D possibly uses TRBD1 or TRBD2 (6 bases each). DNA for the CDR3: TGTGCCAGCACCCCCCTCCCGGCACAGGGAGGAGAGACCCAGTACTTC. It codes for CASTPLPAQGGETQYF.